This TCR beta chain stems from a study of regulatory T cells in long-lasting Graves disease. Findings and caveats of the study: Public clonotype sharing was higher in persistent than newly diagnosed patients.

Time point specified: persistent/refractory GD, antithyroid drugs over 5 years with positive TRAb. Researchers made the TCR library from RNA that was extracted from PBMCs. Relying on iRepertoire HTBI primers and Arm-PCR of CDR3 regions, the team built TCR beta libraries. TCRdb reprocessed the multiplex PCR reads via MiXCR and lists one record per CDR3 protein. The sample holds 350,000 to 450,000 distinct CDR3 sequences; 21% are singletons and the top ten take approximately 14%. This clonotype came up many times. Its target is not known. Trimming stripped 3 bases from V and 1 base from J, with 4 bases between. This CDR3 comprises 13 residues. The germline CDR1 and CDR2 sequences are MDHEN and SYDVKM.

The chain employs TRBV28 and TRBJ2-1; D unresolved. The sample was peripheral blood mononuclear cells (PBMCs), taken when the disease was refractory, from a patient treated with antithyroid drugs. The receptor was derived from a female donor with Graves disease. This CDR3 reads CASSFQSYNEQFF. The CDR3 coding sequence is TGTGCCAGCAGTTTTCAATCCTACAATGAGCAGTTCTTC. Drawing the rest from reference TRBV28 and TRBJ2-1, the complete variable domain is DVKVTQSSRYLVKRTGEKVFLECVQDMDHENMFWYRQDPGLGLRLIYFSYDVKMKEKGDIPEGYSVSREKKERFSLILESASTNQTSMYLCASSFQSYNEQFFGPGTRLTVL.